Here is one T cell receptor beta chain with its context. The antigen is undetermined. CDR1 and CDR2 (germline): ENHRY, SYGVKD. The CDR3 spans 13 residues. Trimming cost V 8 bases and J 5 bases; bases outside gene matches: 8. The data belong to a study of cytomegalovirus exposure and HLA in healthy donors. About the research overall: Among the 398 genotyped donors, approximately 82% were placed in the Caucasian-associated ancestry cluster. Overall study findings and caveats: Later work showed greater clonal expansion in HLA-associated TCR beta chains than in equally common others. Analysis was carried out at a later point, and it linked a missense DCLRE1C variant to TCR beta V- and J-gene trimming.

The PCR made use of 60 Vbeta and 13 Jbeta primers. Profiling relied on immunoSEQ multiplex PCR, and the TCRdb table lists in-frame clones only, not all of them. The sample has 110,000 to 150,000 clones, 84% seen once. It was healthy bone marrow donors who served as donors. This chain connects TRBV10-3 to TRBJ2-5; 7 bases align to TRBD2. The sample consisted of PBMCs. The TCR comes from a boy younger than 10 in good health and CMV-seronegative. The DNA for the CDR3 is TGTGCCATCCGATACGAGGGAGGGGAGACCCAGTACTTC. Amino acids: CAIRYEGGETQYF.